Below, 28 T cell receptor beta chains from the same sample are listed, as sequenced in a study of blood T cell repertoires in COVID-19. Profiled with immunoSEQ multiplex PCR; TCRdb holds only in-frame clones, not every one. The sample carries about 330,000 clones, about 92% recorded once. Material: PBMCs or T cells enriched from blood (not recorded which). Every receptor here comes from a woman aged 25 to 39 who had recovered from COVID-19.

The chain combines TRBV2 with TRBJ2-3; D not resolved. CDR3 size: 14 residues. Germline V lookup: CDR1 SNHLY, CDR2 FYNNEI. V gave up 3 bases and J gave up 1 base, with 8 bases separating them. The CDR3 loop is CASSDSYGTDTQYF. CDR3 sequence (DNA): TGTGCCAGCAGTGATAGCTACGGCACAGATACGCAGTATTTT.

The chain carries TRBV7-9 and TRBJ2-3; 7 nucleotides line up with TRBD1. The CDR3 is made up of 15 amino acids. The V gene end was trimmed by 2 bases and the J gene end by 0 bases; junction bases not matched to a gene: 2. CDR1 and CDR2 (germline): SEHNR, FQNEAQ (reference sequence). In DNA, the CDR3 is TGTGCCAGCAGCTTACTGGGACAGAGCACAGATACGCAGTATTTT. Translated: CASSLLGQSTDTQYF.

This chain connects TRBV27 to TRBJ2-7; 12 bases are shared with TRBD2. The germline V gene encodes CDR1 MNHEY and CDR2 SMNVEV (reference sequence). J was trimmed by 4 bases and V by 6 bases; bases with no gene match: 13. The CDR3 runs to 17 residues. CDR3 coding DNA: TGTGCCAGCAGCCCACAACCTCTAGCGGGAGGGGGATACGAGCAGTACTTC. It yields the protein CASSPQPLAGGGYEQYF.

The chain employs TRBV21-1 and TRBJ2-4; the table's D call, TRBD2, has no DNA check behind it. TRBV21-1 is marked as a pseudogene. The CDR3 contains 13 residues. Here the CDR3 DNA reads TGTGCCAGCAGCAAAGCTCTGAAAAACATTCAGTACTTC. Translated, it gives CASSKALKNIQYF.

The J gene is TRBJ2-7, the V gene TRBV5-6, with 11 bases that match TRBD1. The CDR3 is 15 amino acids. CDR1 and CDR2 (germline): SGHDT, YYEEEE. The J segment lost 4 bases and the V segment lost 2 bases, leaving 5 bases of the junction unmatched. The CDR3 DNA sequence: TGTGCCAGCAGCTTTTCTGGGACAGGGGGTTACGAGCAGTACTTC. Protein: CASSFSGTGGYEQYF.

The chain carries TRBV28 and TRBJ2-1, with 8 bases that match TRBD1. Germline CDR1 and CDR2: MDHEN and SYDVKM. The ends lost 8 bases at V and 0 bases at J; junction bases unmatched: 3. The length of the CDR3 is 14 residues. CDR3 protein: CASGDRPSYNEQFF. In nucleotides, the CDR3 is TGTGCCAGCGGGGACAGGCCCTCCTACAATGAGCAGTTCTTC. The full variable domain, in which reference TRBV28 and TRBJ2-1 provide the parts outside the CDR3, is DVKVTQSSRYLVKRTGEKVFLECVQDMDHENMFWYRQDPGLGLRLIYFSYDVKMKEKGDIPEGYSVSREKKERFSLILESASTNQTSMYLCASGDRPSYNEQFFGPGTRLTVL.

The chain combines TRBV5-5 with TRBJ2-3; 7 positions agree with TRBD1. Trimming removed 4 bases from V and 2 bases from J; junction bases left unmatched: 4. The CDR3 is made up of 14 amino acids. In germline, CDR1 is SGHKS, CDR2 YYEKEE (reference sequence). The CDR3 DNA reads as TGTGCCAGCAGCCGGGGACAGATCACAGATACGCAGTATTTT. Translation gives CASSRGQITDTQYF.

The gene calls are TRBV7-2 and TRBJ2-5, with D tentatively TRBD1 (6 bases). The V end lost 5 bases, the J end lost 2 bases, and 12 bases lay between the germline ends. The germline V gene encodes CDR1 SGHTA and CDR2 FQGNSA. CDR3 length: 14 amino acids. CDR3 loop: CASSPTGIQETQYF. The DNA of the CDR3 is TGTGCCAGCAGCCCTACAGGGATTCAAGAGACCCAGTACTTC.

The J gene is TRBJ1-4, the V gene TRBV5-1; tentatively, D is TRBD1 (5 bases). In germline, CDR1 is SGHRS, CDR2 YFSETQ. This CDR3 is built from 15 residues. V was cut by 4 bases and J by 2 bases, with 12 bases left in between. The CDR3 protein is CASSRGVATNEKLFF. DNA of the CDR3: TGCGCCAGCAGCAGGGGTGTCGCGACTAATGAAAAACTGTTTTTT.

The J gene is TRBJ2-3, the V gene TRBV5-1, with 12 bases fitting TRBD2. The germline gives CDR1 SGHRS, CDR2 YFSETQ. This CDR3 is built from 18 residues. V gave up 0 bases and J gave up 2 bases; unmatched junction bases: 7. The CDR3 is CASSLALAGGTLTDTQYF. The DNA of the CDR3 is TGCGCCAGCAGCTTGGCTCTAGCGGGGGGGACCCTCACAGATACGCAGTATTTT.

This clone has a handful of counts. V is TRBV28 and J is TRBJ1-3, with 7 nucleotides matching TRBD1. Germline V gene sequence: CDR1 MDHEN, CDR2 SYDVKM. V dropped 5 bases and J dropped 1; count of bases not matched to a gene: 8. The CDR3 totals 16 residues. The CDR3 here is CASSEPGGRSGNTIYF. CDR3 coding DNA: TGTGCCAGCAGTGAACCAGGGGGTCGATCTGGAAACACCATATATTTT. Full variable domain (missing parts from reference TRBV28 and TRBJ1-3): DVKVTQSSRYLVKRTGEKVFLECVQDMDHENMFWYRQDPGLGLRLIYFSYDVKMKEKGDIPEGYSVSREKKERFSLILESASTNQTSMYLCASSEPGGRSGNTIYFGEGSWLTVV.

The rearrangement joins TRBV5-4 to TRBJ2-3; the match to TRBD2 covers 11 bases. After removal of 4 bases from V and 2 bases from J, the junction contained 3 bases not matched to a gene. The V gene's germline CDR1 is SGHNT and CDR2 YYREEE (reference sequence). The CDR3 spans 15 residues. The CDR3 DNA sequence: TGTGCCAGCAGCCTGGGACTAGCGGACACAGATACGCAGTATTTT. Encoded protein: CASSLGLADTDTQYF.

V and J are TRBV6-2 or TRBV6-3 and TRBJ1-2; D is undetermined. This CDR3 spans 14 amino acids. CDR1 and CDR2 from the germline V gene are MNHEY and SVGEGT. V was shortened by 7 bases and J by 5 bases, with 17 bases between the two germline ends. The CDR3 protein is CASTPDGSGYGYTF. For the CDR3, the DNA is TGTGCCAGCACCCCGGACGGAAGCGGATATGGCTACACCTTC.

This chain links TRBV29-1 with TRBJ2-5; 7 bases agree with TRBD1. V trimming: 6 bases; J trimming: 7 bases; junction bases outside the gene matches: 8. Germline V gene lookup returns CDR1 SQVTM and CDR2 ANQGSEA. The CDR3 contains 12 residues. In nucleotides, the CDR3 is TGCAGCGTGACGGTCGGACAGGCGACCCAGTACTTC. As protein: CSVTVGQATQYF.

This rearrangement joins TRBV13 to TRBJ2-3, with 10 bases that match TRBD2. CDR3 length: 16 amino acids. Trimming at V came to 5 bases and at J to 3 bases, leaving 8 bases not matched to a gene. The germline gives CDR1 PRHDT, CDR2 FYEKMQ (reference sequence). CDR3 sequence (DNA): TGTGCCAGCAGCCCCAGAGCGGGGGGGCGGACAGATACGCAGTATTTT. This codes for CASSPRAGGRTDTQYF.

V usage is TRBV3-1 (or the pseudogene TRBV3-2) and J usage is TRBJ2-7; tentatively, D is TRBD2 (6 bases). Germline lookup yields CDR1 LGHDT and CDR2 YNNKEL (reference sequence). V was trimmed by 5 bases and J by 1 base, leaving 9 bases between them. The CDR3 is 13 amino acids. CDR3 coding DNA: TGTGCCAGCAGCTGGGACTCTTCCTACGAGCAGTACTTC. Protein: CASSWDSSYEQYF.

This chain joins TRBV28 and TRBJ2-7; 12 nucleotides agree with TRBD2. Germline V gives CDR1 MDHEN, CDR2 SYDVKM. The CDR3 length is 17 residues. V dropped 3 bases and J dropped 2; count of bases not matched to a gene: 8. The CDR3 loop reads CASSFRTLAGGPYEQYF. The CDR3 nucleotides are TGTGCCAGCAGTTTCCGAACTCTAGCGGGAGGGCCCTACGAGCAGTACTTC.

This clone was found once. In DNA form, the CDR3 reads TGTGCCACCAGCAGAGATCGAGTCAGTGACTGGGTAGGCTACACCTTC. Encoded protein: CATSRDRVSDWVGYTF. The chain joins TRBV15 to TRBJ1-2; D remains ambiguous. Trimming left V 0 bases short and J 8 bases short, with 19 bases between. The CDR3 runs to 16 residues. Germline V gene sequence: CDR1 LNHNV, CDR2 YYDKDF (reference sequence). Full variable domain (rest looked up from reference TRBV15 and TRBJ1-2): DAMVIQNPRYQVTQFGKPVTLSCSQTLNHNVMYWYQQKSSQAPKLLFHYYDKDFNNEADTPDNFQSRRPNTSFCFLDIRSPGLGDTAMYLCATSRDRVSDWVGYTFGSGTRLTVV.

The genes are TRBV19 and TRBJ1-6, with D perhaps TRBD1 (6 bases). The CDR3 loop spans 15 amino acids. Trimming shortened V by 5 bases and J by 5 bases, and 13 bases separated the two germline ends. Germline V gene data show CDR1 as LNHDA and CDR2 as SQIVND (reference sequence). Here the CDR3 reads CASSSTGLDNSPLHF. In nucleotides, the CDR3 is TGTGCCAGTAGTTCCACAGGGTTGGATAATTCACCCCTCCACTTT.

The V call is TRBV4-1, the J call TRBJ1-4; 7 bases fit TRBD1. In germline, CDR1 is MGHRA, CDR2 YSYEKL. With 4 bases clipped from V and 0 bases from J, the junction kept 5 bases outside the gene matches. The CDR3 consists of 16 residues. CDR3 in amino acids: CASSRVQGATNEKLFF. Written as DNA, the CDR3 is TGCGCCAGCAGCCGAGTTCAGGGGGCAACTAATGAAAAACTGTTTTTT.

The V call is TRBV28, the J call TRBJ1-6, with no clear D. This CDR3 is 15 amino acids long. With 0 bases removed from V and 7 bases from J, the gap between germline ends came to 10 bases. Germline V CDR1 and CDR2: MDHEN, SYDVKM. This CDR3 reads CASSLWGSGNSPLHF. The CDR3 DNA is TGTGCCAGCAGTTTATGGGGCAGTGGGAATTCACCCCTCCACTTT.

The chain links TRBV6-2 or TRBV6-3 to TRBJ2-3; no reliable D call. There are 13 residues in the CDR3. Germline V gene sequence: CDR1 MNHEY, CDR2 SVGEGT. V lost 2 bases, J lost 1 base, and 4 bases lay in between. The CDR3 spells CASSYGGTDTQYF. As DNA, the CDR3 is TGTGCCAGCAGTTACGGAGGCACAGATACGCAGTATTTT.

CDR3 region: CASSNWGRVANTGELFF. For the CDR3, the DNA is TGTGCCAGTAGTAATTGGGGCAGGGTCGCGAACACCGGGGAGCTGTTTTTT. The rearrangement uses TRBV19 and TRBJ2-2, with a tentative D call TRBD1 (5 bases). Trimming removed 4 bases at V and 0 bases at J, with 15 bases between. This CDR3 spans 17 amino acids. Germline loops: CDR1 LNHDA, CDR2 SQIVND (reference sequence).

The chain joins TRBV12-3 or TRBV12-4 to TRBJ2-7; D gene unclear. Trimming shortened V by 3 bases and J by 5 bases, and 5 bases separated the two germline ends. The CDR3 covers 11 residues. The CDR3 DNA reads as TGTGCCAGCAGTTTCGCGAACGAGCAGTACTTC. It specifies CASSFANEQYF.

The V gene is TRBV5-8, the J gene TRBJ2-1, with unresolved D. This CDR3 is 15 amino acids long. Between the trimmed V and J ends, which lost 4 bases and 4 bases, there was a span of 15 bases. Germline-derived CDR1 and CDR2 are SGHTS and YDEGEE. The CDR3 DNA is TGTGCCAGCAGCCCATTCGCGCAGGTGTACAATGAGCAGTTCTTC. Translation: CASSPFAQVYNEQFF.

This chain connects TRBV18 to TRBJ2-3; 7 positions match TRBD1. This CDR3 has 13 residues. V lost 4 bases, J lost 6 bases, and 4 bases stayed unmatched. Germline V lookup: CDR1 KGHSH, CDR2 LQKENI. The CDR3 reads CASSLGTVDTQYF. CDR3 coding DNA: TGTGCCAGCTCACTTGGGACAGTGGATACGCAGTATTTT.

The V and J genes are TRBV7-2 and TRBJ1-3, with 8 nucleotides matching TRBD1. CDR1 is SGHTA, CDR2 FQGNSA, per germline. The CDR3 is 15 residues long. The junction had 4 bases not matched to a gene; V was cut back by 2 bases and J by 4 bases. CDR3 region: CASSLQGASGNTIYF. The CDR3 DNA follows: TGTGCCAGCAGCTTACAGGGGGCTTCAGGAAACACCATATATTTT.

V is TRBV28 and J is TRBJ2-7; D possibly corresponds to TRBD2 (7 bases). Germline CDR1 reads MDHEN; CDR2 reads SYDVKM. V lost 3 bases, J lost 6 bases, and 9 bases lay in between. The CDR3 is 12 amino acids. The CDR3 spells CASSFRGAEQYF. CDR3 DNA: TGTGCCAGCAGTTTCCGGGGGGCCGAGCAGTACTTC.